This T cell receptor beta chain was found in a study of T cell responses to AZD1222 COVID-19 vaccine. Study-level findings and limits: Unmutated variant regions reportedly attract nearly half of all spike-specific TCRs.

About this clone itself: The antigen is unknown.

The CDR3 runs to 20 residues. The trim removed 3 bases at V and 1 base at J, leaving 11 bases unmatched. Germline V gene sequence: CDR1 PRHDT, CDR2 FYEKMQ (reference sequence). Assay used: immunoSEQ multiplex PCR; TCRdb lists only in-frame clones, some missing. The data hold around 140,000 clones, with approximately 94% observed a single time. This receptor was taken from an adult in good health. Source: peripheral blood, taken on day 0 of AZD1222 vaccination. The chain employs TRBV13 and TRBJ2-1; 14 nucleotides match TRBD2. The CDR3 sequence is CASSFSGLAGVRWSYNEQFF. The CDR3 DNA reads TGTGCCAGCAGCTTTTCGGGACTAGCGGGGGTACGGTGGTCCTACAATGAGCAGTTCTTC. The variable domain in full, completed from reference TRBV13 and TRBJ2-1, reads AAGVIQSPRHLIKEKRETATLKCYPIPRHDTVYWYQQGPGQDPQFLISFYEKMQSDKGSIPDRFSAQQFSDYHSELNMSSLELGDSALYFCASSFSGLAGVRWSYNEQFFGPGTRLTVL.